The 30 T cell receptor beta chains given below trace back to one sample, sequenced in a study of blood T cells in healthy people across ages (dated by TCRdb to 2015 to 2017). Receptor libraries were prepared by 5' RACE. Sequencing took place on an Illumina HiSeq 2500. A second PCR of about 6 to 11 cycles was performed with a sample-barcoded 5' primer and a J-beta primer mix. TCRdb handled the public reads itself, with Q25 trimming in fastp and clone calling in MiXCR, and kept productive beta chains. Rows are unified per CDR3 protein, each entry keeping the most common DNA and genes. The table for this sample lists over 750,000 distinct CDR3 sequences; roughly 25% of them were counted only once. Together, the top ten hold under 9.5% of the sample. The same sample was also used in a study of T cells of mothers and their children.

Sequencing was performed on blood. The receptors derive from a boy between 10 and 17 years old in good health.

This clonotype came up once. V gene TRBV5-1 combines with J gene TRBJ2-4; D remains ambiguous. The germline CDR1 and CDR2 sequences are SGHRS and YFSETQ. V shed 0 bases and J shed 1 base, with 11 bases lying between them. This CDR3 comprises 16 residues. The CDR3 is CASSLGEKFAKNIQYF. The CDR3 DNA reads TGCGCCAGCAGCTTGGGTGAGAAGTTTGCCAAAAACATTCAGTACTTC.

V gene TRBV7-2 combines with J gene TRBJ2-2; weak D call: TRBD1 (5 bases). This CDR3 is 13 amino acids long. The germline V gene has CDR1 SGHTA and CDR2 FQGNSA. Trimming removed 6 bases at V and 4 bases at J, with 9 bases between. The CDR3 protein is CASSGAITGELFF. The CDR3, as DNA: TGTGCCAGCAGTGGGGCTATCACCGGGGAGCTGTTTTTT.

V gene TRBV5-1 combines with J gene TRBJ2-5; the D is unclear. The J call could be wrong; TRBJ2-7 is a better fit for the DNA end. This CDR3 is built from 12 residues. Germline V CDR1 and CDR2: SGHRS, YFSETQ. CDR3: CASSLPRGEQYF. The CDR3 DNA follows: TGCGCCAGCAGCTTGCCGAGAGGCGAGCAGTACTTC.

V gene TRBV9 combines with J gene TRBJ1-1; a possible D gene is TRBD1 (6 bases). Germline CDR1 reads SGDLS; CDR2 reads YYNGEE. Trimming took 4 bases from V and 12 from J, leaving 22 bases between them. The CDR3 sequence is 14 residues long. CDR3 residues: CASSPEGTRRMTFF. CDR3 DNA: TGTGCCAGCAGCCCAGAAGGGACAAGGAGGATGACTTTCTTT.

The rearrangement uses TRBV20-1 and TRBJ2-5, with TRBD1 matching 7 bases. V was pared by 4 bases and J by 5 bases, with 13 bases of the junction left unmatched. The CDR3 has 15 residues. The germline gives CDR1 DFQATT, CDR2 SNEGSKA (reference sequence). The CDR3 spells CSANDDRDITETQYF. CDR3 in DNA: TGCAGTGCTAATGACGACAGGGACATAACGGAGACCCAGTACTTC.

The CDR3: CSAGTQSVLGYTF. In DNA, the CDR3 is TGCAGTGCTGGGACACAGAGTGTCCTTGGCTACACCTTC. The chain carries TRBV20-1 and TRBJ1-2; maybe TRBD1 (6 bases). From germline, CDR1 is DFQATT and CDR2 SNEGSKA (reference sequence). V lost 5 bases and J lost 7, with 17 bases in between. This CDR3 is built from 13 residues.

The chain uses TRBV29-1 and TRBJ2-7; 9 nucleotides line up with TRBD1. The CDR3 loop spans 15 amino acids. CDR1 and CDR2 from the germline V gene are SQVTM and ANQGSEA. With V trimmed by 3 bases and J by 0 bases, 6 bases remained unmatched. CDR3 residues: CSVDPGTGSSYEQYF. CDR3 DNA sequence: TGCAGCGTTGACCCCGGGACAGGGAGCTCCTACGAGCAGTACTTC.

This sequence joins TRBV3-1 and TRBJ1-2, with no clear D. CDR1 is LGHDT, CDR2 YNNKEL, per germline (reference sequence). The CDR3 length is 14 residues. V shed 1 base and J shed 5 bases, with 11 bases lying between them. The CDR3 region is CASSQAKSGYGYTF. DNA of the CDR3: TGTGCCAGCAGCCAAGCAAAGTCGGGATATGGCTACACCTTC.

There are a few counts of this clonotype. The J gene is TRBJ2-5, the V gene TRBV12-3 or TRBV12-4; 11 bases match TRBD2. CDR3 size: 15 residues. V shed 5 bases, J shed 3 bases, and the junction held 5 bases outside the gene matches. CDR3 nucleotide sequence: TGTGCCAGCAGTCCGGCACTAGCGGGGGAAGAGACCCAGTACTTC. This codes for CASSPALAGEETQYF.

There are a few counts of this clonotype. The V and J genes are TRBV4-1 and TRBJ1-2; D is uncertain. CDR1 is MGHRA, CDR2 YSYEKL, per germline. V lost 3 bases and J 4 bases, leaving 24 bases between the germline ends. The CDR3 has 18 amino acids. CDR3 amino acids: CASSHPRKAQTTVYGYTF. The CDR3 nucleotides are TGCGCCAGCAGCCACCCCAGGAAAGCTCAAACGACCGTCTATGGCTACACCTTC.

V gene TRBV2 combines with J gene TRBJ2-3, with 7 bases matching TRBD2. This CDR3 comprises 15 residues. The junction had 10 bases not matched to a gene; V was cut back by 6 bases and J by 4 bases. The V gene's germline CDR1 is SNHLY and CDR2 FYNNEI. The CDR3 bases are TGTGCCAGCAGGGGTGTGAGGCTAGCGGCAGATACGCAGTATTTT. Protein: CASRGVRLAADTQYF.

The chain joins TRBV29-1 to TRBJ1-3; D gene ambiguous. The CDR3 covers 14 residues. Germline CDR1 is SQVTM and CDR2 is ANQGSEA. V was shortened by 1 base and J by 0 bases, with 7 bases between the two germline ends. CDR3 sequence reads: CSVEADLSGNTIYF. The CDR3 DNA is TGCAGCGTTGAAGCCGACCTCTCTGGAAACACCATATATTTT.

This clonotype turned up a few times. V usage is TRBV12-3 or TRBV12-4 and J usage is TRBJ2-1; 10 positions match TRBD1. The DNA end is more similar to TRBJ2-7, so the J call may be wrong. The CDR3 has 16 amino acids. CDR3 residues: CASSTIHGTGVYEQYF. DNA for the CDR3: TGTGCCAGCAGTACCATCCACGGGACAGGGGTTTACGAGCAGTACTTC.

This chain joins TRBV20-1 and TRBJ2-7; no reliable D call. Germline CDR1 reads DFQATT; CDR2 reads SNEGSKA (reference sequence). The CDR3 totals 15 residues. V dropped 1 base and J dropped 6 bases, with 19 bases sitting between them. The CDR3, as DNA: TGCAGTGCTAGAGGACTTAGGGCTGTATTTTCCGAGCAGTACTTC. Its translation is CSARGLRAVFSEQYF.

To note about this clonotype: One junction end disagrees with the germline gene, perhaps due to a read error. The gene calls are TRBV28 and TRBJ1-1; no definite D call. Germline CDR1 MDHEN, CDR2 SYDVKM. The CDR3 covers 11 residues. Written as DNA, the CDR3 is TGTGCCAGCAGTTTCGGCCCTGAACGGGTCTTT. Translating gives CASSFGPERVF.

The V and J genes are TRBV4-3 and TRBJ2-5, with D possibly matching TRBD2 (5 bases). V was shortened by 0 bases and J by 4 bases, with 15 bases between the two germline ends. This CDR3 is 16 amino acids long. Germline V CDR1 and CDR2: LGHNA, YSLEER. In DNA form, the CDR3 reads TGCGCCAGCAGCCAAGATCCGACTATTACGGGAGAGACCCAGTACTTC. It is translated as CASSQDPTITGETQYF.

The CDR3 nucleotides are TGTGCCAGCAGTACAGTATTACAGGGAACGGAAGAGACCCAGTACTTC. Amino acids: CASSTVLQGTEETQYF. The chain employs TRBV6-1 and TRBJ2-5, with D perhaps matching TRBD1 (6 bases). The CDR3 is 16 residues long. Trimming removed 5 bases at V and 3 bases at J, with 19 bases between. Germline CDR1 MNHNS, CDR2 SASEGT.

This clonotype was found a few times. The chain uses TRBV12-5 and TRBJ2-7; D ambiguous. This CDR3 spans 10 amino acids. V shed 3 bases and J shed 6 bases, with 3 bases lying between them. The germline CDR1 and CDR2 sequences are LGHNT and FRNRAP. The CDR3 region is CASGLSEQYF. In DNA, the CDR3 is TGTGCTAGTGGTTTAAGCGAGCAGTACTTC.

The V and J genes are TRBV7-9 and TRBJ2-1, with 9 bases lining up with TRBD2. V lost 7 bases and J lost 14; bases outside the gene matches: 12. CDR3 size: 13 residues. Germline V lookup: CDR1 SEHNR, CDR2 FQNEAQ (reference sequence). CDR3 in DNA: TGTGCCAGCACCGCGGGAGGGCCCAGGATGGAGTTCTTC. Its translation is CASTAGGPRMEFF.

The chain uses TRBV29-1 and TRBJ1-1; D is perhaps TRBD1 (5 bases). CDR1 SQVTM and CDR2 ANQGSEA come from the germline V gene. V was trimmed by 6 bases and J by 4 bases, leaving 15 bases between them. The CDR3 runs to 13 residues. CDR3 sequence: CSVKGVIGTEAFF. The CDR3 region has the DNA TGCAGCGTCAAAGGGGTAATCGGCACTGAAGCTTTCTTT. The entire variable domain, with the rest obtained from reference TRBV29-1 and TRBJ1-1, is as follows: SAVISQKPSRDICQRGTSLTIQCQVDSQVTMMFWYRQQPGQSLTLIATANQGSEATYESGFVIDKFPISRPNLTFSTLTVSNMSPEDSSIYLCSVKGVIGTEAFFGQGTRLTVV.

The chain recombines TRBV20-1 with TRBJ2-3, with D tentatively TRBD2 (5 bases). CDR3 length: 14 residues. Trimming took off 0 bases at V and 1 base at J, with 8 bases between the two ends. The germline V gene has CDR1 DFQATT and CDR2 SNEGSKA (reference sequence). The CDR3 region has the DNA TGCAGTGCTAGAGATCTGCGGGGCACAGATACGCAGTATTTT. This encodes CSARDLRGTDTQYF.

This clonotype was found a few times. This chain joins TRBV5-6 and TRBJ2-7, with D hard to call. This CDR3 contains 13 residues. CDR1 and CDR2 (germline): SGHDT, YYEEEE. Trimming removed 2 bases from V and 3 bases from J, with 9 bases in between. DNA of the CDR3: TGTGCCAGCAGCTTACGTGGATACTACGAGCAGTACTTC. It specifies CASSLRGYYEQYF.

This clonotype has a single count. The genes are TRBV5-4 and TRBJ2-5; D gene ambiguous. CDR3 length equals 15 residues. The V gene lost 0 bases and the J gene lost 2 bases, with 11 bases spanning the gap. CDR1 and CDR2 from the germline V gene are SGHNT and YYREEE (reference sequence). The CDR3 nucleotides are TGTGCCAGCAGCTTGGCCTTCACTAATCAAGAGACCCAGTACTTC. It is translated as CASSLAFTNQETQYF.

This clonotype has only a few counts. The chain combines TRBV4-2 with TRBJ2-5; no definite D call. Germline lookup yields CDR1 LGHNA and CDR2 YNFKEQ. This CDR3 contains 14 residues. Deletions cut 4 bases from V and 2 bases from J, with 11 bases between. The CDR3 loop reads CASSREVGQETQYF. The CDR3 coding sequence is TGTGCCAGCAGCCGGGAAGTCGGTCAAGAGACCCAGTACTTC.

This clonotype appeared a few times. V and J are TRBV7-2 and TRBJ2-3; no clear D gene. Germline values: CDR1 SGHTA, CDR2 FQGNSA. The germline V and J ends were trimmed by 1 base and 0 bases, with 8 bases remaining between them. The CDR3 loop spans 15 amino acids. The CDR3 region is CASSLGRSSTDTQYF. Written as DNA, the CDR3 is TGTGCCAGCAGCTTAGGGCGGAGTAGCACAGATACGCAGTATTTT.

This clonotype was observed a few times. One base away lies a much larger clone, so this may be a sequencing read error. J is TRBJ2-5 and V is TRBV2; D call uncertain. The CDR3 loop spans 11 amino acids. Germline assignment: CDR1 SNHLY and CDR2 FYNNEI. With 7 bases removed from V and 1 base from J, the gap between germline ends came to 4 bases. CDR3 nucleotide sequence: TGTGCCAGCACAGTCCAAGAGACCCAGTACTTC. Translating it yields CASTVQETQYF.

CDR3 protein: CAISVGDTKNIQYF. The CDR3 bases are TGTGCCATCAGTGTAGGGGACACCAAAAACATTCAGTACTTC. The rearrangement joins TRBV10-3 to TRBJ2-4, with D maybe TRBD1 (6 bases). Germline CDR1 is ENHRY and CDR2 is SYGVKD. With 4 bases removed from V and 2 bases from J, the gap between germline ends came to 9 bases. The CDR3 extends over 14 amino acids.

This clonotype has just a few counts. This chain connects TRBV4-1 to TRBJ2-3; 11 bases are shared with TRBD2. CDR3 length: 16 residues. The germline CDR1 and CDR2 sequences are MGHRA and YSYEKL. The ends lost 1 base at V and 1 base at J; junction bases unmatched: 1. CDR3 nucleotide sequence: TGCGCCAGCAGCCAAGGACTAGCGGGACGCACAGATACGCAGTATTTT. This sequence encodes CASSQGLAGRTDTQYF.

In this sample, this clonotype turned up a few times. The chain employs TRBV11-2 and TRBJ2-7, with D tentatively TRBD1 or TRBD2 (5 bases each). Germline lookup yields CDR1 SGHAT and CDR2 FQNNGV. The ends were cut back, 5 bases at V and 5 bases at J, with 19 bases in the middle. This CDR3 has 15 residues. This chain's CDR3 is CASSNAGTRSDEQYF. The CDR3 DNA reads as TGTGCCAGCAGCAACGCCGGGACCCGGAGTGACGAGCAGTACTTC.

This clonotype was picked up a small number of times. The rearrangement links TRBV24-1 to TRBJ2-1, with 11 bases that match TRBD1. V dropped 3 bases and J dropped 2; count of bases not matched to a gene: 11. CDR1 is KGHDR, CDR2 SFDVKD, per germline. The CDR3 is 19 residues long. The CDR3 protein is CATSDPRSGTGGPYNEQFF. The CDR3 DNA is TGTGCCACCAGTGATCCGCGCTCCGGGACAGGGGGGCCCTACAATGAGCAGTTCTTC.